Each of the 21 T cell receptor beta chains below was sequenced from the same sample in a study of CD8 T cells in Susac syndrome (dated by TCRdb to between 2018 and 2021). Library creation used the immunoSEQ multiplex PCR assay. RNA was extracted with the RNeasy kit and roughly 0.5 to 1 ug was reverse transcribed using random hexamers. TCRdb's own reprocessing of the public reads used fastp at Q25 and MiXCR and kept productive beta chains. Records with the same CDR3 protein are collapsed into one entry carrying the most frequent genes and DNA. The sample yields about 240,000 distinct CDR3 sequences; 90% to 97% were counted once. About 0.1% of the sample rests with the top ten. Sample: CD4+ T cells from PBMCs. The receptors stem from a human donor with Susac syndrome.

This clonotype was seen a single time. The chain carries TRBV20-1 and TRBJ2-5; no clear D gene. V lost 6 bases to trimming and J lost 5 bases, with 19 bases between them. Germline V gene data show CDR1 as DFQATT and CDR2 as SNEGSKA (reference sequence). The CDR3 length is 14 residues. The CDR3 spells CSARPLGRRETQYF. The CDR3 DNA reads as TGCAGTGCCCGTCCGCTAGGACGGCGGGAGACCCAGTACTTC.

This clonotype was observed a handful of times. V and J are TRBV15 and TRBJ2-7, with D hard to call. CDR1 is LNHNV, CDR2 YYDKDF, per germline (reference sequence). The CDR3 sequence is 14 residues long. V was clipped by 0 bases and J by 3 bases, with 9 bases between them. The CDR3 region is CATSRDLHSYEQYF. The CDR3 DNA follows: TGTGCCACCAGCAGAGATTTACACAGCTACGAGCAGTACTTC. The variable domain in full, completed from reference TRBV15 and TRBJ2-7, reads DAMVIQNPRYQVTQFGKPVTLSCSQTLNHNVMYWYQQKSSQAPKLLFHYYDKDFNNEADTPDNFQSRRPNTSFCFLDIRSPGLGDTAMYLCATSRDLHSYEQYFGPGTRLTVT.

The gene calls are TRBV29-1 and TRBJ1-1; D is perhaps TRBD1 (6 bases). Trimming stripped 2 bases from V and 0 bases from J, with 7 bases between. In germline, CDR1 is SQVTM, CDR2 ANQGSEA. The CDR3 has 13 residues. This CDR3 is CSVERTVNTEAFF. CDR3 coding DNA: TGCAGCGTTGAACGGACAGTGAACACTGAAGCTTTCTTT.

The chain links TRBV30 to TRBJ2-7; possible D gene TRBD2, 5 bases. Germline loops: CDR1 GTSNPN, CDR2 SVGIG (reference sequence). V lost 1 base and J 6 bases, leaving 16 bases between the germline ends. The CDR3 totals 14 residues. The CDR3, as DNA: TGTGCCTGGAGTGAATCAGGATACGCGGGCGAGCAGTACTTC. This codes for CAWSESGYAGEQYF.

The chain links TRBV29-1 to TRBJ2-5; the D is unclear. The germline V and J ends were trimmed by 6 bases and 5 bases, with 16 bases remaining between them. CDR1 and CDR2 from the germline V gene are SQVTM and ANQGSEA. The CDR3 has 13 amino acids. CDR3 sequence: CSVQLSLRETQYF. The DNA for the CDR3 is TGCAGCGTCCAACTTAGCCTCCGGGAGACCCAGTACTTC. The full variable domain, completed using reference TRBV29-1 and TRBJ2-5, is SAVISQKPSRDICQRGTSLTIQCQVDSQVTMMFWYRQQPGQSLTLIATANQGSEATYESGFVIDKFPISRPNLTFSTLTVSNMSPEDSSIYLCSVQLSLRETQYFGPGTRLLVL.

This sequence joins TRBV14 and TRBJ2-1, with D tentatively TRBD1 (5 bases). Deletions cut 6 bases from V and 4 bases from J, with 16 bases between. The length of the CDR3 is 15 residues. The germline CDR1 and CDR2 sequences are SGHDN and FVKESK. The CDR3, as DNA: TGTGCCAGCAGTCAGATAGGGGCCGCTTACAATGAGCAGTTCTTC. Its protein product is CASSQIGAAYNEQFF.

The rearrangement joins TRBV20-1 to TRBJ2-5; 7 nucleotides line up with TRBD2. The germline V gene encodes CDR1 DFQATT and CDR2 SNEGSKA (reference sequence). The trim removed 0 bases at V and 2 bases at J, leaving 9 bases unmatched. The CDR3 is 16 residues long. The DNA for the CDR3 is TGCAGTGCTAGAGAAGCGGGACCGATTCAACAAGAGACCCAGTACTTC. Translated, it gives CSAREAGPIQQETQYF.

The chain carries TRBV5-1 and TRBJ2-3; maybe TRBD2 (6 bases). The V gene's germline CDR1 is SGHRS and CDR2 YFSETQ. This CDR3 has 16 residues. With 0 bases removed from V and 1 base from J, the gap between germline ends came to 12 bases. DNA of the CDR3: TGCGCCAGCAGCTTGGGGGTCGCTAGCGGCACAGATACGCAGTATTTT. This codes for CASSLGVASGTDTQYF.

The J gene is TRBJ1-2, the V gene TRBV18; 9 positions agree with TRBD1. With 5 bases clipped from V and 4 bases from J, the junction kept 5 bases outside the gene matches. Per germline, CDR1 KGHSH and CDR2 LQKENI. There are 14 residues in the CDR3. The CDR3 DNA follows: TGTGCCAGCTCAATCGGGACAGGGACCTATGGCTACACCTTC. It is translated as CASSIGTGTYGYTF.

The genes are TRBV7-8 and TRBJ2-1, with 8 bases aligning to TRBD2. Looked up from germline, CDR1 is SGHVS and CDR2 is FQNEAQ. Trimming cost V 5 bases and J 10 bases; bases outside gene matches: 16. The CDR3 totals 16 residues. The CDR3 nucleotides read TGTGCCAGCAGCCATTCACATAGCGGGACCTTAGGGGAGCAGTTCTTC. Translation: CASSHSHSGTLGEQFF.

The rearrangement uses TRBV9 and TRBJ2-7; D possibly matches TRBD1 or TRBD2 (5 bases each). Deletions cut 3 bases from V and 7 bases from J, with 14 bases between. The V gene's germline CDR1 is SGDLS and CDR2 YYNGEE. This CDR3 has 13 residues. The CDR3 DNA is TGTGCCAGCAGCGCGGGACGGTGGGGGGAGCAGTACTTC. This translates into CASSAGRWGEQYF.

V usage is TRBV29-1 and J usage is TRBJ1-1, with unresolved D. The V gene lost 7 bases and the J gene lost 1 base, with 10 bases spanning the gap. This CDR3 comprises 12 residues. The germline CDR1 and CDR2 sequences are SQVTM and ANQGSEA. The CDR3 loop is CSADVWNTEAFF. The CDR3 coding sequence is TGCAGCGCGGACGTATGGAACACTGAAGCTTTCTTT.

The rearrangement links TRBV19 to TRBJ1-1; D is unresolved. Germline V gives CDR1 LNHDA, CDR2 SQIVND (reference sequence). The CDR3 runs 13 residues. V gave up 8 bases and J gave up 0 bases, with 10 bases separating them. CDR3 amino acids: CASLNRMNTEAFF. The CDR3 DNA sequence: TGTGCCAGTCTCAACCGGATGAACACTGAAGCTTTCTTT.

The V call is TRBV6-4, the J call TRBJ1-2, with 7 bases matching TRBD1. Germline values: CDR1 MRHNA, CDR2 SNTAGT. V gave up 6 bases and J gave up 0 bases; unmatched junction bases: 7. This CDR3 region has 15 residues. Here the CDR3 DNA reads TGTGCCAGCAGCTTTAGGGACAGAACTAACTATGGCTACACCTTC. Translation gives CASSFRDRTNYGYTF.

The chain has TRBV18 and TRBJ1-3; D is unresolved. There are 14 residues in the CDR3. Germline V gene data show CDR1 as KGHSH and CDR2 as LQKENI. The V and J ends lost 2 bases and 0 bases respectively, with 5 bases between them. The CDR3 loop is CASSPRVSGNTIYF. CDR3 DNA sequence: TGTGCCAGCTCACCAAGGGTCTCTGGAAACACCATATATTTT. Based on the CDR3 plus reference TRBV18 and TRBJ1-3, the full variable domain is NAGVMQNPRHLVRRRGQEARLRCSPMKGHSHVYWYRQLPEEGLKFMVYLQKENIIDESGMPKERFSAEFPKEGPSILRIQQVVRGDSAAYFCASSPRVSGNTIYFGEGSWLTVV.

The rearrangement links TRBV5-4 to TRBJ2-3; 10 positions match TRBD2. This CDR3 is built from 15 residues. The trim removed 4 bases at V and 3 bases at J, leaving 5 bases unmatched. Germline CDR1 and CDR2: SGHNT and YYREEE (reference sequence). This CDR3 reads CASSATSGTTDTQYF. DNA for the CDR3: TGTGCCAGCAGCGCCACTAGCGGGACTACAGATACGCAGTATTTT.

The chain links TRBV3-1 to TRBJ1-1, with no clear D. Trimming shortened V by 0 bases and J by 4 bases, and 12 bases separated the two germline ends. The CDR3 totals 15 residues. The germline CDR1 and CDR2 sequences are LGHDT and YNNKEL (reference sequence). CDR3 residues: CASSQDSGLVTEAFF. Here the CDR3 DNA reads TGTGCCAGCAGCCAAGATTCTGGGTTAGTCACTGAAGCTTTCTTT.

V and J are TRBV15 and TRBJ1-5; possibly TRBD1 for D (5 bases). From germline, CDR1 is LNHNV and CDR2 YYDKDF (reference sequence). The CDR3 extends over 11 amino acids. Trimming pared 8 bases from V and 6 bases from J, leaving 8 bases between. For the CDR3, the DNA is TGTGCCACCGGGAGGGGTCAGCCCCAGCATTTT. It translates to CATGRGQPQHF.

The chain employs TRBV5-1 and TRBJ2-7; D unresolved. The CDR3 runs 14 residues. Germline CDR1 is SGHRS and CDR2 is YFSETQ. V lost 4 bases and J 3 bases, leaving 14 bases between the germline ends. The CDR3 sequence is CASSPRQLNYEQYF. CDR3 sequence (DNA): TGCGCCAGCAGCCCCAGACAACTTAACTACGAGCAGTACTTC.

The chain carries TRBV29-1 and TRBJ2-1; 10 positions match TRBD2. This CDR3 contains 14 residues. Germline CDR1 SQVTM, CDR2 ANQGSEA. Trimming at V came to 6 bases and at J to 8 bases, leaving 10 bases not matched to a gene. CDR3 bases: TGCAGCGTGGCTAGCGGGAGTAATAGGGATGAGCAGTTCTTC. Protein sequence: CSVASGSNRDEQFF.

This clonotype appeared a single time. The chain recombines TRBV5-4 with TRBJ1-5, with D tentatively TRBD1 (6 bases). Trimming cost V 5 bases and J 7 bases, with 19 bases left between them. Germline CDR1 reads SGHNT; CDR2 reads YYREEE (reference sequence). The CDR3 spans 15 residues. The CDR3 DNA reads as TGTGCCAGCAGTCAAGGGGGGGCTAGGGGACAGCCCCAGCATTTT. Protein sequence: CASSQGGARGQPQHF. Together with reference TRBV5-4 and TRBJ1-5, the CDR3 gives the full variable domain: ETGVTQSPTHLIKTRGQQVTLRCSSQSGHNTVSWYQQALGQGPQFIFQYYREEENGRGNFPPRFSGLQFPNYSSELNVNALELDDSALYLCASSQGGARGQPQHFGDGTRLSIL.